The source of this T cell receptor beta chain is a study of T cell repertoires in cytomegalovirus infection. Points from the study as a whole: Adding up the frequency of public TCR beta families identified people who carried CMV plus the relevant HLA.

This clonotype appeared a few times. Its target is not known. In TCRdb, the reads were re-called with MiXCR into one record per CDR3 protein. The sample gives around 450,000 distinct CDR3 sequences, approximately 33% of which show up once; about 13% is in the top ten. This CDR3 region has 16 residues. Germline CDR1 reads LNHDA; CDR2 reads SQIVND (reference sequence). Between the trimmed V and J ends, which lost 2 bases and 5 bases, there was a span of 16 bases. The TCR was taken from a human donor in good health (CMV status not recorded). Some clones in this sample may be carry-over from other donors' samples. The V and J genes are TRBV19 and TRBJ2-1; tentatively, D is TRBD1 or TRBD2 (5 bases each). Sequenced input: PBMCs. CDR3 region: CASSIRGVRRNNEQFF. CDR3 nucleotide sequence: TGTGCCAGTAGTATAAGAGGGGTACGGAGAAACAATGAGCAGTTCTTC.